Each of the 9 T cell receptor beta chains below was sequenced from the same sample in a study of vaccination and CD4 T cells after COVID-19. Their antigen targets remain unknown. Treatment reported: roughly 10-day PBMC culture with coronavirus spike peptide pools or control peptides (ViraFEST assay). Sequenced with the Oncomine TCR Beta short-read assay was DNA taken from cultured CD4+ T cells. In TCRdb, the PCR reads were re-called with MiXCR into one record per CDR3 protein. The profile shows 20,000 to 25,000 distinct CDR3 sequences, 60% of them singletons. Sequencing used CD4+ T cells from blood, cultured in vitro, obtained after SARS-CoV-2 vaccination. These receptors all stem from a human donor who received a COVID-19 vaccine.

The chain couples TRBV19 to TRBJ1-4, with unresolved D. Trimming stripped 3 bases from V and 3 bases from J, with 8 bases between. From germline, CDR1 is LNHDA and CDR2 SQIVND (reference sequence). The CDR3 has 14 amino acids. The CDR3 protein is CASSIAGANEKLFF. CDR3 DNA: TGTGCCAGTAGTATCGCAGGAGCTAATGAAAAACTGTTTTTT. The variable domain in full, with the rest retrieved from reference TRBV19 and TRBJ1-4, is DGGITQSPKYLFRKEGQNVTLSCEQNLNHDAMYWYRQDPGQGLRLIYYSQIVNDFQKGDIAEGYSVSREKKESFPLTVTSAQKNPTAFYLCASSIAGANEKLFFGSGTQLSVL.

The chain is built from TRBV7-9 and TRBJ1-4; maybe TRBD1 (5 bases). The CDR3 loop spans 11 amino acids. Per the germline V gene, CDR1 is SEHNR and CDR2 is FQNEAQ (reference sequence). V lost 5 bases, J lost 10 bases, and 8 bases lay in between. CDR3 coding DNA: TGTGCCAGCAGCACCGGGACAAAACTGTTTTTT. This codes for CASSTGTKLFF.

Here the CDR3 reads CASSPRDSSFQETQYF. CDR3 in DNA: TGTGCCAGCTCACCACGGGATTCGTCTTTCCAAGAGACCCAGTACTTC. This sequence joins TRBV18 and TRBJ2-5; D is undetermined. The CDR3 is made up of 16 amino acids. Per the germline V gene, CDR1 is KGHSH and CDR2 is LQKENI. V shed 1 base and J shed 1 base, with 13 bases lying between them.

The chain combines TRBV6-2 or TRBV6-3 with TRBJ2-5, with D perhaps matching TRBD2 (6 bases). CDR3 length: 17 residues. V was shortened by 7 bases and J by 4 bases, with 25 bases between the two germline ends. In germline, CDR1 is MNHEY, CDR2 SVGEGT. This chain's CDR3 is CASTRGRASDIRETQYF. CDR3 nucleotide sequence: TGTGCCAGCACCCGCGGTAGGGCTAGCGATATCAGAGAGACCCAGTACTTC.

V is TRBV24-1 and J is TRBJ1-2; 9 bases agree with TRBD1. After removal of 5 bases from V and 4 bases from J, the junction contained 4 bases not matched to a gene. The germline V gene encodes CDR1 KGHDR and CDR2 SFDVKD. The CDR3 consists of 14 residues. CDR3 in amino acids: CATSGPTGGYGYTF. CDR3 coding DNA: TGTGCCACCAGTGGTCCGACAGGGGGCTATGGCTACACCTTC.

This clonotype rates as medium-sized. The gene calls are TRBV27 and TRBJ2-2; 8 bases fit TRBD2. CDR3 length: 17 amino acids. From germline, CDR1 is MNHEY and CDR2 SMNVEV (reference sequence). V shed 5 bases and J 5 bases; nucleotides not matched to a gene: 13. The CDR3 is CASSPTPAAGATGELFF. CDR3 nucleotides: TGTGCCAGCAGTCCCACCCCGGCAGCGGGGGCTACCGGGGAGCTGTTTTTT.

The rearrangement uses TRBV7-3 and TRBJ2-5; D is perhaps TRBD1 or TRBD2 (5 bases each). V was pared by 5 bases and J by 2 bases, with 12 bases between. From germline, CDR1 is SGHTA and CDR2 FQGTGA. The CDR3 runs 14 residues. CDR3 residues: CASSPNGGQETQYF. The CDR3 DNA sequence: TGTGCCAGCAGCCCAAATGGGGGACAAGAGACCCAGTACTTC. The variable domain in full, completed from reference TRBV7-3 and TRBJ2-5, reads GAGVSQTPSNKVTEKGKYVELRCDPISGHTALYWYRQSLGQGPEFLIYFQGTGAADDSGLPNDRFFAVRPEGSVSTLKIQRTERGDSAVYLCASSPNGGQETQYFGPGTRLLVL.

This clonotype came up a few times. The chain has TRBV19 and TRBJ1-2; TRBD1 matches 9 bases. The CDR3 length is 14 residues. Germline values: CDR1 LNHDA, CDR2 SQIVND (reference sequence). Trimming took 6 bases from V and 3 from J; bases not matched to a gene: 5. The CDR3 loop is CASRRQGEDYGYTF. In DNA, the CDR3 is TGTGCCAGTAGACGACAGGGGGAGGACTATGGCTACACCTTC. Combining the CDR3 with reference TRBV19 and TRBJ1-2 gives the whole variable domain DGGITQSPKYLFRKEGQNVTLSCEQNLNHDAMYWYRQDPGQGLRLIYYSQIVNDFQKGDIAEGYSVSREKKESFPLTVTSAQKNPTAFYLCASRRQGEDYGYTFGSGTRLTVV.

V usage is TRBV7-2 and J usage is TRBJ1-1; no definite D call. The germline V gene has CDR1 SGHTA and CDR2 FQGNSA. Trimming left V 0 bases short and J 7 bases short, with 12 bases between. CDR3 size: 14 residues. CDR3 region: CASSLALSSGEAFF. In DNA form, the CDR3 reads TGTGCCAGCAGCTTAGCGCTAAGTTCGGGTGAAGCTTTCTTT. Supplemented by reference TRBV7-2 and TRBJ1-1, the full variable domain reads GAGVSQSPSNKVTEKGKDVELRCDPISGHTALYWYRQSLGQGLEFLIYFQGNSAPDKSGLPSDRFSAERTGGSVSTLTIQRTQQEDSAVYLCASSLALSSGEAFFGQGTRLTVV.